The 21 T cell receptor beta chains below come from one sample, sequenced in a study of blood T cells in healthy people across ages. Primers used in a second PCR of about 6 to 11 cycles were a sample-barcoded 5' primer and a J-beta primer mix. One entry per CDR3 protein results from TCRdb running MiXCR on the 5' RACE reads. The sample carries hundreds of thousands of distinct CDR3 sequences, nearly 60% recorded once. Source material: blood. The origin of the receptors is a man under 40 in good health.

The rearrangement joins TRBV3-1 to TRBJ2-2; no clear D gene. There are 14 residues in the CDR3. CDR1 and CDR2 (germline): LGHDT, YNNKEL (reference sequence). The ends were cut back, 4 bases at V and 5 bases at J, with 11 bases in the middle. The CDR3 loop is CASSRGTGTGELFF. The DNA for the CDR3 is TGTGCCAGCAGCCGCGGTACGGGTACCGGGGAGCTGTTTTTT.

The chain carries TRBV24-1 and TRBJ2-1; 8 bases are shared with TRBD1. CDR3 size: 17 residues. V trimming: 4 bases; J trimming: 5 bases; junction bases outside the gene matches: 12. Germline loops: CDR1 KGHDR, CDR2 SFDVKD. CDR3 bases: TGTGCCACCAGTGACCCCGGCGGGACAGGCCCCAACAATGAGCAGTTCTTC. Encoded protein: CATSDPGGTGPNNEQFF.

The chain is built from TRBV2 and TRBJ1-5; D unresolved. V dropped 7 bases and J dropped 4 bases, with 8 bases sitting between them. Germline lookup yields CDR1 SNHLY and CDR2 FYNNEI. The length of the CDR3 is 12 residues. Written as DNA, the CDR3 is TGTGCCAGCAACCAGGTTAATCAGCCCCAGCATTTT. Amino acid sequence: CASNQVNQPQHF.

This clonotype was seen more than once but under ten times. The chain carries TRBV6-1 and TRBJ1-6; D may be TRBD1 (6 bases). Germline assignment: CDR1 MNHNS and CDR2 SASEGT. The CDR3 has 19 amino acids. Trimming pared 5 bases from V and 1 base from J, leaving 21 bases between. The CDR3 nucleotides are TGTGCCAGCAGTCCCGTGACAGGCTACCAAGGTTCCTATAATTCACCCCTCCACTTT. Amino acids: CASSPVTGYQGSYNSPLHF.

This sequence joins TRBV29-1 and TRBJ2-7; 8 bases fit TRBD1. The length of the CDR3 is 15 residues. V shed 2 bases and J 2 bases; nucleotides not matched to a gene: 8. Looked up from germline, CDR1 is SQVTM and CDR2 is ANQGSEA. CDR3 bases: TGCAGCGTTGAACTACGAGGGACAGGCACCTACGAGCAGTACTTC. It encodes CSVELRGTGTYEQYF.

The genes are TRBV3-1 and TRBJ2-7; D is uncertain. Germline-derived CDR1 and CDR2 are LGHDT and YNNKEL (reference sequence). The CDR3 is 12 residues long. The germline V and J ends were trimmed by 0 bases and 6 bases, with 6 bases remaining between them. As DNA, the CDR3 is TGTGCCAGCAGCCAAGAAACGCGCGAGCAGTACTTC. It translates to CASSQETREQYF.

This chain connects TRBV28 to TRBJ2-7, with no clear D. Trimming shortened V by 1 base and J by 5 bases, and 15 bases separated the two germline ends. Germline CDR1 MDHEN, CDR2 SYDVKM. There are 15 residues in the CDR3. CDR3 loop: CASSLLQPLGNEQYF. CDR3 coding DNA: TGTGCCAGCAGTTTATTGCAGCCCCTTGGGAACGAGCAGTACTTC.

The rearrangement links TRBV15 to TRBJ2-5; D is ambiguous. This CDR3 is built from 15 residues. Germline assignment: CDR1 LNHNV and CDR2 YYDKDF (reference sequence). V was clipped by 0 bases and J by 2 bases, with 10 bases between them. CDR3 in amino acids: CATSRDRHPQETQYF. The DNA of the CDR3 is TGTGCCACCAGCAGAGATCGGCACCCACAAGAGACCCAGTACTTC.

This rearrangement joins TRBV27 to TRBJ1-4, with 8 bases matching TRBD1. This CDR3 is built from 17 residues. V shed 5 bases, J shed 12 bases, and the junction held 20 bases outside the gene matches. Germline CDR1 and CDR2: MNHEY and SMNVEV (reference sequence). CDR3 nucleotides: TGTGCCAGCAGTCCTAGCCTAGCCGGCAGGGGGCTCGGGGAACTGTTTTTT. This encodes CASSPSLAGRGLGELFF.

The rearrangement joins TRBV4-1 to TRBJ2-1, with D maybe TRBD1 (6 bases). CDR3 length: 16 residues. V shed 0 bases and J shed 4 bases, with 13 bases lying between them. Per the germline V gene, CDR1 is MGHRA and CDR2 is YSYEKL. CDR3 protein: CASSQEARGSYNEQFF. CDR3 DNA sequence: TGCGCCAGCAGCCAAGAGGCCAGGGGATCTTACAATGAGCAGTTCTTC.

The CDR3 DNA is TGTGCCAGCAGCCAAGATCAGCGGTCAGGGGTTCATGAGCAGTTCTTC. Its translation: CASSQDQRSGVHEQFF. The chain combines TRBV4-2 with TRBJ2-1; D might be TRBD1 (6 bases). CDR1 LGHNA and CDR2 YNFKEQ come from the germline V gene. CDR3 length: 16 amino acids. Trimming pared 0 bases from V and 8 bases from J, leaving 17 bases between.

The CDR3 region has the DNA TGTGCCAGCAGCCAAGATTATTACCAGCAGTACTTC. Its translation is CASSQDYYQQYF. The rearrangement joins TRBV3-1 to TRBJ2-7; no clear D. V was cut by 0 bases and J by 8 bases, with 8 bases left in between. The CDR3 spans 12 residues. Germline V gene data show CDR1 as LGHDT and CDR2 as YNNKEL (reference sequence).

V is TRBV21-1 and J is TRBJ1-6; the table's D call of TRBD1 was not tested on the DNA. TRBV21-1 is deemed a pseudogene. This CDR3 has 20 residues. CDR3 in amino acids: CASSKYRRRGQGARGSPLHF. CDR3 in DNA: TGTGCCAGCAGCAAATACCGCCGTAGGGGACAGGGGGCGAGAGGTTCACCCCTCCACTTT.

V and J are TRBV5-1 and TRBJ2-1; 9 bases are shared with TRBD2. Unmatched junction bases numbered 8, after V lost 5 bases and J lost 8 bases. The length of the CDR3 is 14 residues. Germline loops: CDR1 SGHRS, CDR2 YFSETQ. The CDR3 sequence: CASRLAGNWDEQFF. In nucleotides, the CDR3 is TGCGCCAGCAGACTAGCGGGTAATTGGGATGAGCAGTTCTTC.

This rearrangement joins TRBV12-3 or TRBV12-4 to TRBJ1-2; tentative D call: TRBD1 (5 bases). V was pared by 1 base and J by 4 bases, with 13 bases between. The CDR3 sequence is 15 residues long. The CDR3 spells CASSLVRSGGYGYTF. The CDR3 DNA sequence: TGTGCCAGCAGTTTAGTCCGCAGCGGGGGCTATGGCTACACCTTC.

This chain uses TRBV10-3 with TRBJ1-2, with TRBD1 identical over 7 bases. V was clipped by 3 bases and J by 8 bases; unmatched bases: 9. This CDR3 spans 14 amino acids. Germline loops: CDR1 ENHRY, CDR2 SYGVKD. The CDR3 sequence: CAISDGGGARGYTF. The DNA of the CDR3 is TGTGCCATCAGTGATGGAGGGGGCGCCCGGGGCTACACCTTC.

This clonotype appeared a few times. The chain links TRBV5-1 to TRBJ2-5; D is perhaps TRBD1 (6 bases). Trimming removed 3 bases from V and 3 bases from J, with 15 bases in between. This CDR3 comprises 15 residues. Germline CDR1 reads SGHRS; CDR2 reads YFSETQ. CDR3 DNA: TGCGCCAGCAGCTCGGCAAAGGGGGTTGAAGAGACCCAGTACTTC. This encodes CASSSAKGVEETQYF.

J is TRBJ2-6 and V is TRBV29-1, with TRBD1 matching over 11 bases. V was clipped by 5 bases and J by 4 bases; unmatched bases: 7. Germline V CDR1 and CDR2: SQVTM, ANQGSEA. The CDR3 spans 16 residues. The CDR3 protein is CSVPGQGALGANVLTF. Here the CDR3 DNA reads TGCAGCGTTCCAGGACAGGGGGCGCTGGGGGCCAACGTCCTGACTTTC.

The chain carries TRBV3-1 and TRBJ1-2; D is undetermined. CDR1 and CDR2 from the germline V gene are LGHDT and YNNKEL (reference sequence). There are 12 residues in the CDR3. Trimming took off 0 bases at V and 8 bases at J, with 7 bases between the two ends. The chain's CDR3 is CASSQENDGYTF. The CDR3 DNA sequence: TGTGCCAGCAGCCAAGAGAACGACGGCTACACCTTC.

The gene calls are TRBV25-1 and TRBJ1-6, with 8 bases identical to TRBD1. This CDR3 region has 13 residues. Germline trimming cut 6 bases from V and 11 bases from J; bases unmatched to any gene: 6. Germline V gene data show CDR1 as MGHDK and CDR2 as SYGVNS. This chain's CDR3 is CASRDRDVAPLHF. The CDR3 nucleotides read TGTGCCAGCAGGGACAGGGATGTGGCACCCCTCCACTTT.

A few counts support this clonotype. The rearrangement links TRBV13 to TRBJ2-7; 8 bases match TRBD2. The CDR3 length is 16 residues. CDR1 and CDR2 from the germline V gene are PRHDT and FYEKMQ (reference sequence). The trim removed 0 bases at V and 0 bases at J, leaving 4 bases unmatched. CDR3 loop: CASSLGEGLDSYEQYF. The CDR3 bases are TGTGCCAGCAGCTTAGGCGAGGGACTAGACTCCTACGAGCAGTACTTC.